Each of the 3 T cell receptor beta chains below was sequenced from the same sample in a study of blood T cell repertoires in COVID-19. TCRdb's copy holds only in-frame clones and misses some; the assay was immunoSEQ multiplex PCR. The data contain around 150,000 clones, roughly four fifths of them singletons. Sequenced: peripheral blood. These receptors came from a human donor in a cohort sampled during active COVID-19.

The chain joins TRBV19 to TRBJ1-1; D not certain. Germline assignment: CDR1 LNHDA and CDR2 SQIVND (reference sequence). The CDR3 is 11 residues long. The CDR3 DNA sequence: TGTCTTTATTCGGGAAACACTGAAGCTTTCTTT. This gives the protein CLYSGNTEAFF. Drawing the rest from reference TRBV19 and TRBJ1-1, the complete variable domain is DGGITQSPKYLFRKEGQNVTLSCEQNLNHDAMYWYRQDPGQGLRLIYYSQIVNDFQKGDIAEGYSVSREKKESFPLTVTSAQKNPTAFYLCLYSGNTEAFFGQGTRLTVV.

The CDR3: CASSDRVDTQYF. Here the CDR3 DNA reads TGTGCCAGCAGTGACAGGGTGGATACGCAGTATTTT. This chain connects TRBV2 to TRBJ2-3, with D maybe TRBD1 (5 bases). In germline, CDR1 is SNHLY, CDR2 FYNNEI. V dropped 3 bases and J dropped 6 bases, with 7 bases sitting between them. The CDR3 sequence is 12 residues long. Filled out from reference TRBV2 and TRBJ2-3, the complete variable domain reads EPEVTQTPSHQVTQMGQEVILRCVPISNHLYFYWYRQILGQKVEFLVSFYNNEISEKSEIFDDQFSVERPDGSNFTLKIRSTKLEDSAMYFCASSDRVDTQYFGPGTRLTVL.

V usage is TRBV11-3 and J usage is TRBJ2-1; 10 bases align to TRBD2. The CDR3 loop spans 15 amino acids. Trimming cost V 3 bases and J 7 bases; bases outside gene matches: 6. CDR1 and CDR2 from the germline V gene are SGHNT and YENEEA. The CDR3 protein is CASSLVAGGLNEQFF. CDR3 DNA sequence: TGTGCCAGCAGCTTGGTAGCGGGGGGCTTGAATGAGCAGTTCTTC.